This TCR beta chain was observed in a study of T-cell memory formation after mild COVID-19. The wider study: TCR clusters were mostly confined to one donor each.

TCR alpha and TCR beta cDNA libraries carrying sample barcodes and UMIs were produced by 5'RACE using constant-segment primers. One entry per CDR3 protein, called by TCRdb with MiXCR from the 5' RACE reads. The top ten hold roughly 5.2% of the sample, which has roughly 130,000 distinct CDR3 sequences, 15% to 20% seen once. With 4 bases removed from V and 2 bases from J, the gap between germline ends came to 17 bases. The CDR3 is 16 residues long. The germline V gene has CDR1 LGHDT and CDR2 YNNKEL (reference sequence). Whole-study findings and limits: Contracting clones from day 15 to 85 had balanced CD4/CD8; later expanders favoured CD4+.

This clonotype was counted a few times. Its specificity is unknown. The material sequenced was PBMCs or a T cell subset sorted from them (not recorded which). This TCR came from a man younger than 30 who had mild COVID-19 (a few samples of this study predate the infection). Cell type and time point are not known. This chain connects TRBV3-1 to TRBJ2-5; D gene unclear. DNA of the CDR3: TGTGCCAGCAGCCCTCATCCCATTAAGTGGCAAGAGACCCAGTACTTC. Translated: CASSPHPIKWQETQYF.